One TCR beta chain is described in this entry. The antigen is unknown. The data are from a study of T cell repertoires in cytomegalovirus infection. Study-level findings and limits: Totalled public TCR beta family frequency picked out people who carried CMV plus the relevant HLA.

Each CDR3 protein gets one entry after TCRdb re-called the reads with MiXCR. The data show about 830,000 distinct CDR3 sequences, with 30% to 35% seen just once and roughly an eighth held by the top ten. Germline V gives CDR1 LGHNA, CDR2 YSLEER. The CDR3 loop spans 16 amino acids. The J segment lost 8 bases and the V segment lost 0 bases, leaving 6 bases of the junction unmatched. The receptor was isolated from a human donor in good health (CMV status not recorded). Some clones in this sample may be carry-over from other donors' samples. The material was cultured CD8+ T cells from PBMCs, obtained from culture after CMV antigen stimulation. V is TRBV4-3 and J is TRBJ2-1, with 11 positions matching TRBD2. The CDR3 loop is CASSQDLAGGVDEQFF. CDR3 DNA sequence: TGCGCCAGCAGCCAAGACCTAGCGGGGGGCGTGGATGAGCAGTTCTTC.